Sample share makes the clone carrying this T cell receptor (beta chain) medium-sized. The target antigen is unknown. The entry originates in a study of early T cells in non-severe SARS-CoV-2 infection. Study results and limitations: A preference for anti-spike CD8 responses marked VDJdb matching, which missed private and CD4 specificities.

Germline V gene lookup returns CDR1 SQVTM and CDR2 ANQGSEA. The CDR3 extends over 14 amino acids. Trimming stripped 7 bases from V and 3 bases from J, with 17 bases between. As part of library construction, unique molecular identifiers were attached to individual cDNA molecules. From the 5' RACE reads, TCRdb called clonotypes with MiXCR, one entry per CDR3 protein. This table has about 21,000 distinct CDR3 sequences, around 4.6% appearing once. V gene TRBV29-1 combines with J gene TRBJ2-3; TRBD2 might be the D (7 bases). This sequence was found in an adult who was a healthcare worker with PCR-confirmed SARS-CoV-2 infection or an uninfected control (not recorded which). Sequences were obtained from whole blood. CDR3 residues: CSGEGGDGTDTQYF. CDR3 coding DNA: TGCAGCGGGGAAGGGGGGGATGGGACAGATACGCAGTATTTT.